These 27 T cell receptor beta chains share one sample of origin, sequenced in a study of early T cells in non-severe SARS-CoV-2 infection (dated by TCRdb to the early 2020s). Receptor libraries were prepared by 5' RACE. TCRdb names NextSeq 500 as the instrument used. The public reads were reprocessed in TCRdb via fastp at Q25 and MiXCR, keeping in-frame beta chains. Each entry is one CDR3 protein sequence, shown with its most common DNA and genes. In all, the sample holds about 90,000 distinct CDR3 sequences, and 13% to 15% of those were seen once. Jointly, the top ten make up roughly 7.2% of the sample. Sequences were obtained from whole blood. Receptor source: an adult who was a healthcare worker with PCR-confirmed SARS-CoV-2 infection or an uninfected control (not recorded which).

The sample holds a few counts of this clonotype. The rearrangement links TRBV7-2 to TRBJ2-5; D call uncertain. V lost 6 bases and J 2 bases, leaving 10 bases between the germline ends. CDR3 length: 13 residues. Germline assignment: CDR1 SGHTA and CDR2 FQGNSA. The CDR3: CASSLQRQETQYF. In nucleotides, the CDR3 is TGTGCCAGCAGTTTACAGAGGCAAGAGACCCAGTACTTC. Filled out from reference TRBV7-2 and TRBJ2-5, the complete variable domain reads GAGVSQSPSNKVTEKGKDVELRCDPISGHTALYWYRQSLGQGLEFLIYFQGNSAPDKSGLPSDRFSAERTGGSVSTLTIQRTQQEDSAVYLCASSLQRQETQYFGPGTRLLVL.

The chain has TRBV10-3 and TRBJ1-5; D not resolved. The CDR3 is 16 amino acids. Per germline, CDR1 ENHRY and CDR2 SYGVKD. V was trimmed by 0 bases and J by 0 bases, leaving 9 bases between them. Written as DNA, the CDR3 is TGTGCCATCAGTGAGTCGAAAGGAAATAGCAATCAGCCCCAGCATTTT. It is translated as CAISESKGNSNQPQHF.

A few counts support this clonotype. The CDR3 is CSARDRRTSGRLSAYNEQFF. Here the CDR3 DNA reads TGCAGTGCTAGAGATCGCCGGACTAGCGGGAGATTGAGTGCCTACAATGAGCAGTTCTTC. The V gene is TRBV20-1, the J gene TRBJ2-1, with TRBD2 identical over 13 bases. Unmatched junction bases numbered 13, after V lost 0 bases and J lost 2 bases. This CDR3 region has 20 residues. Germline values: CDR1 DFQATT, CDR2 SNEGSKA (reference sequence).

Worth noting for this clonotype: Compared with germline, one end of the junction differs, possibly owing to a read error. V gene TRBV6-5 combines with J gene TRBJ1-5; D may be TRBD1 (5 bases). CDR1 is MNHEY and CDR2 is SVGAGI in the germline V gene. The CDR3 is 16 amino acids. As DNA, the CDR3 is TGTGCCAGCAGTCACTCCCCCCGGGACGAAGATCAGCCCCAGCATTTT. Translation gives CASSHSPRDEDQPQHF.

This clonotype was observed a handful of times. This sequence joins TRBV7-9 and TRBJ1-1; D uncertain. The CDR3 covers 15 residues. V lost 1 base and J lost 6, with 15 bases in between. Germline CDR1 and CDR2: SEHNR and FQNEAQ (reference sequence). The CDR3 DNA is TGTGCCAGCAGCTTAGGGATAGCCTCCCCCCCTGAAGCTTTCTTT. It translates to CASSLGIASPPEAFF.

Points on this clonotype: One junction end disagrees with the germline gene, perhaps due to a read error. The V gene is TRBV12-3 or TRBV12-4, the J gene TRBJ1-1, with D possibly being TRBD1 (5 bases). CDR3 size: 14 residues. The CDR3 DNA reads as TGTGCCAGCACCCCGTGGGGCCTAAACACTGATGCTTTCTTT. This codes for CASTPWGLNTDAFF.

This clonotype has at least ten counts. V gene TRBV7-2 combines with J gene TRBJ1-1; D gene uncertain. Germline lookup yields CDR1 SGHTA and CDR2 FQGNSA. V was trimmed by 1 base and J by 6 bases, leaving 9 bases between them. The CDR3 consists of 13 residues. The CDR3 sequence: CASSLDGKAEAFF. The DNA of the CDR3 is TGTGCCAGCAGCTTAGATGGTAAGGCTGAAGCTTTCTTT.

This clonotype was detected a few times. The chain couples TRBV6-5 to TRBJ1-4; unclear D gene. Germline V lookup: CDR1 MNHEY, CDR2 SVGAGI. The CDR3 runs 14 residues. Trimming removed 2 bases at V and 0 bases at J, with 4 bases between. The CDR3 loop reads CASSYTATNEKLFF. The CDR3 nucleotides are TGTGCCAGCAGTTACACAGCAACTAATGAAAAACTGTTTTTT.

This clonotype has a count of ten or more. The CDR3 here is CASSSITSGAYNEQFF. The CDR3 DNA sequence: TGTGCCAGCAGCTCCATAACTAGCGGGGCGTACAATGAGCAGTTCTTC. The chain couples TRBV11-2 to TRBJ2-1; 10 nucleotides agree with TRBD2. The V segment lost 4 bases and the J segment 4 bases; nucleotides outside the gene matches: 7. Germline V gene sequence: CDR1 SGHAT, CDR2 FQNNGV. This CDR3 spans 16 amino acids. Looking up the rest from reference TRBV11-2 and TRBJ2-1 gives the full variable domain: EAGVAQSPRYKIIEKRQSVAFWCNPISGHATLYWYQQILGQGPKLLIQFQNNGVVDDSQLPKDRFSAERLKGVDSTLKIQPAKLEDSAVYLCASSSITSGAYNEQFFGPGTRLTVL.

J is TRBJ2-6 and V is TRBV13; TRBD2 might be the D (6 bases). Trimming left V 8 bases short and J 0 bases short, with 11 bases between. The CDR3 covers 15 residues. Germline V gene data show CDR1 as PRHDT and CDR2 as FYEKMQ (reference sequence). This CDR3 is CASAAGSSGANVLTF. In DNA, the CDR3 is TGTGCCAGCGCGGCGGGGTCCTCTGGGGCCAACGTCCTGACTTTC.

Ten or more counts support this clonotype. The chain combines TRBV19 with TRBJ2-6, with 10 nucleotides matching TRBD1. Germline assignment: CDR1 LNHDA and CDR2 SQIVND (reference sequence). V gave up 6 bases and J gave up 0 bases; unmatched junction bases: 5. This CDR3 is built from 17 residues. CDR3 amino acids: CASSNRDRGSGANVLTF. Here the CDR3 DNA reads TGTGCCAGTAGCAACCGGGACAGGGGCTCTGGGGCCAACGTCCTGACTTTC.

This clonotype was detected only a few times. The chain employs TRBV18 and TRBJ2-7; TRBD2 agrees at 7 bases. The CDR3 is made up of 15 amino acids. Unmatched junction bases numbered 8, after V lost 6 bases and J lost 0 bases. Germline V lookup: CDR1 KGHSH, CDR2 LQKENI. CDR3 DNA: TGTGCCAGCTCCGATAGCGGGCGGAGCTCCTACGAGCAGTACTTC. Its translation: CASSDSGRSSYEQYF.

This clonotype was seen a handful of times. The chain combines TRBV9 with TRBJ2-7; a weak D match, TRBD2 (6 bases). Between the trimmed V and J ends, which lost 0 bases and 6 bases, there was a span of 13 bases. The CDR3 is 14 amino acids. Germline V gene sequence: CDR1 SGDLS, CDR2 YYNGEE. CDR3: CASSVDSGSGEQYF. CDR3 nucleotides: TGTGCCAGCAGCGTAGACAGCGGGTCAGGCGAGCAGTACTTC.

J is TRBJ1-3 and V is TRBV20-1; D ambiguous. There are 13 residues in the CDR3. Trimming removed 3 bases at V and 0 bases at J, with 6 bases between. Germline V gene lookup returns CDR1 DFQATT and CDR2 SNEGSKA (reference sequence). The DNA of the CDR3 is TGCAGTGCTAGGTTCAGCTCTGGAAACACCATATATTTT. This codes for CSARFSSGNTIYF.

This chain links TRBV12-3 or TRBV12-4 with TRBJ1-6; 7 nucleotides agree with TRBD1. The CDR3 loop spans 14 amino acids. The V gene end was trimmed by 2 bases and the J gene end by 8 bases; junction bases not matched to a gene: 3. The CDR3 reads CASSLSTGDSPLHF. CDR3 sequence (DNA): TGTGCCAGCAGTTTAAGTACAGGGGATTCACCCCTCCACTTT.

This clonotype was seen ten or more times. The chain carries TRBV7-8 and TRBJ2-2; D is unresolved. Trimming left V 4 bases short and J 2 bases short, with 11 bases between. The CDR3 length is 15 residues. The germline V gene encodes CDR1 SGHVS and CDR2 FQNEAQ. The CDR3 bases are TGTGCCAGCAGCTCCCACTCGGTTAACACCGGGGAGCTGTTTTTT. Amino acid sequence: CASSSHSVNTGELFF. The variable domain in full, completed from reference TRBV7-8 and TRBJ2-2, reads GAGVSQSPRYKVAKRGQDVALRCDPISGHVSLFWYQQALGQGPEFLTYFQNEAQLDKSGLPSDRFFAERPEGSVSTLKIQRTQQEDSAVYLCASSSHSVNTGELFFGEGSRLTVL.

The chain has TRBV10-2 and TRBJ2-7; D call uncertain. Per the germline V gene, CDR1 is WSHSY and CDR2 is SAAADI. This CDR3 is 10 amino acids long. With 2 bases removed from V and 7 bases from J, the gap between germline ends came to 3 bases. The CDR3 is CASSEGEQYF. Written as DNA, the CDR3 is TGCGCCAGCAGTGAGGGGGAGCAGTACTTC.

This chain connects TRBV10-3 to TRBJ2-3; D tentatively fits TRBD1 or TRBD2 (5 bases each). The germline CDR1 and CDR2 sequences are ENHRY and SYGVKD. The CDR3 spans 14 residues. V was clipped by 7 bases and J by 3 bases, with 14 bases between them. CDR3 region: CAITPGTETDTQYF. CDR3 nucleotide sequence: TGTGCCATCACCCCCGGGACGGAGACAGATACGCAGTATTTT.

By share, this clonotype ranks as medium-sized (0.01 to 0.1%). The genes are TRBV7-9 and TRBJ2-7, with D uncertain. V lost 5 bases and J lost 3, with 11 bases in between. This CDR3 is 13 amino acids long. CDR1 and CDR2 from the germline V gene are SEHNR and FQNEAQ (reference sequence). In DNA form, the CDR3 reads TGTGCCAGCAGCAACCGACACCTCTACGAGCAGTACTTC. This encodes CASSNRHLYEQYF.

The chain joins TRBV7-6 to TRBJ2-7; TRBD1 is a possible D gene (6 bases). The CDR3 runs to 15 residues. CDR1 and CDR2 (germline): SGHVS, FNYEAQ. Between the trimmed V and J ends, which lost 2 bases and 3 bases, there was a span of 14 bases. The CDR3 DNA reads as TGTGCCAGCAGCTTATCCCCAGGACAGCGCTACGAGCAGTACTTC. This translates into CASSLSPGQRYEQYF.

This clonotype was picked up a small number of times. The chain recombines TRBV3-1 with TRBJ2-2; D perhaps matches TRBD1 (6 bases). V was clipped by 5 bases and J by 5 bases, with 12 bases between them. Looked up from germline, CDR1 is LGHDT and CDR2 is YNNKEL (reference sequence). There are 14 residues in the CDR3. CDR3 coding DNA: TGTGCCAGCAGCAGCAGCCAGGGGACCGGGGAGCTGTTTTTT. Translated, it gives CASSSSQGTGELFF.

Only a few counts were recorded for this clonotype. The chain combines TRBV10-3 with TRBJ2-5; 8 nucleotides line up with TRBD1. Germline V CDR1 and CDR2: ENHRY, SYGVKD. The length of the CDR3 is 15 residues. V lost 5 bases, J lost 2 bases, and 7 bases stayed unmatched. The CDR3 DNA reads TGTGCCATCAGTTTCGACAGGGGAAAGCAAGAGACCCAGTACTTC. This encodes CAISFDRGKQETQYF.

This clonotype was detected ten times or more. The CDR3 is CASSEKGAEQFF. Here the CDR3 DNA reads TGTGCCAGCAGCGAGAAGGGGGCTGAGCAGTTCTTC. The chain has TRBV9 and TRBJ2-1; 7 nucleotides line up with TRBD1. J lost 9 bases, V lost 3 bases, and 3 bases had no gene match. CDR3 size: 12 residues. Germline V gene sequence: CDR1 SGDLS, CDR2 YYNGEE. Full variable domain (outside the CDR3, taken from reference TRBV9 and TRBJ2-1): DSGVTQTPKHLITATGQRVTLRCSPRSGDLSVYWYQQSLDQGLQFLIQYYNGEERAKGNILERFSAQQFPDLHSELNLSSLELGDSALYFCASSEKGAEQFFGPGTRLTVL.

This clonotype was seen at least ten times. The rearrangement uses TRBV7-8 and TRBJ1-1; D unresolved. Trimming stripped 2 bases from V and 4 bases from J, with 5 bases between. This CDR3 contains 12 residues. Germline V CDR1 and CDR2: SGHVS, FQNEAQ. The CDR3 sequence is CASSLSVTEAFF. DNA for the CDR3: TGTGCCAGCAGCTTATCGGTCACTGAAGCTTTCTTT.

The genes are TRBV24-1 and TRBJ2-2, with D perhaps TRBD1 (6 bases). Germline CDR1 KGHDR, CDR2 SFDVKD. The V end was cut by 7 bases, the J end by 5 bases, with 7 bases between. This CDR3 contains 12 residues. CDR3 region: CATRDRTGELFF. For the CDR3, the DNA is TGTGCCACCAGAGACAGGACCGGGGAGCTGTTTTTT.

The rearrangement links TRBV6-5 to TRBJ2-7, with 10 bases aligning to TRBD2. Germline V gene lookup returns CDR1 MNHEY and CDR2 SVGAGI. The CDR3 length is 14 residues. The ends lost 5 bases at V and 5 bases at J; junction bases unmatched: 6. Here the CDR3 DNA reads TGTGCCAGCAGTGCTCTAGCGGGAGTCCACGAGCAGTACTTC. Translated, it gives CASSALAGVHEQYF.

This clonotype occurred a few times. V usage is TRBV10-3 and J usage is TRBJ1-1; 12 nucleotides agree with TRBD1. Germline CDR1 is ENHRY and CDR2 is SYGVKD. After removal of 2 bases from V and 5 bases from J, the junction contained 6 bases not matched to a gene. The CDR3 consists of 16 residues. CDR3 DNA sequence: TGTGCCATCAGTGAGAGAGGGGACAGGGGGCAAACTGAAGCTTTCTTT. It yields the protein CAISERGDRGQTEAFF.